A selection of T cell receptor beta chains follows, all from one sample in a study of early T cells in non-severe SARS-CoV-2 infection. TCRdb processed the 5' RACE reads anew with MiXCR; each CDR3 protein has one entry. The sample records about 64,000 distinct CDR3 sequences, roughly 21% being singletons. This material consisted of whole blood, taken at baseline. The receptors originated from an adult who was a healthcare worker with PCR-confirmed SARS-CoV-2 infection or an uninfected control (not recorded which). Both conserved end residues are trimmed from each CDR3. D genes are given only for firm matches.

V gene,J gene,D gene,CDR3 protein
TRBV24-1,TRBJ2-3,NA,ATSAGDTQY
TRBV3-1,TRBJ1-2,NA,ASSQVANYGYT
TRBV7-6,TRBJ2-1,NA,ASSFPF
TRBV13,TRBJ1-3,NA,ASSRLARRSGNTIY
TRBV2,TRBJ2-1,TRBD2,ASRGTSSYEQF
TRBV7-2,TRBJ1-5,NA,ASSLAGTGNQPQH
TRBV20-1,TRBJ1-5,NA,SAGTEADQPQH
TRBV7-2,TRBJ2-3,TRBD2,ASSYGSGTTDTQY
TRBV18,TRBJ2-3,NA,ASSLRLAITDTQY
TRBV18,TRBJ1-1,TRBD1,ASSPDRVRTEAF
TRBV2,TRBJ1-2,NA,ASRDNDGYT
TRBV5-1,TRBJ2-1,TRBD1,ASSVGQGNEQF
TRBV27,TRBJ2-3,TRBD1,ASRQTGSIGTQY
TRBV29-1,TRBJ1-1,NA,SVSLAGPNTEAF
TRBV19,TRBJ2-7,TRBD1,ASSVRDSYEQY
TRBV5-1,TRBJ2-1,NA,ASTSTAVKRQF
TRBV13,TRBJ1-1,NA,ASSPRNTEAF
TRBV10-1,TRBJ2-3,NA,ASSESGIDTQY
TRBV20-1,TRBJ2-1,NA,SARKGTGRLEQF
TRBV4-1,TRBJ2-5,TRBD2,ASSQTSGGAVETQY
TRBV28,TRBJ2-5,NA,ASRFPGAWGETQY
TRBV24-1,TRBJ2-5,TRBD1,ATSDPTGGQETQY
TRBV2,TRBJ2-5,NA,ASSPGPSGTQY
TRBV27,TRBJ2-7,TRBD1,ASRPSQGYEQY
TRBV3-1,TRBJ2-5,TRBD2,ASSQRASGETQY